Presented here are 30 T cell receptor beta chains from one specimen sequenced in a study of T cell repertoires in cytomegalovirus infection. TCRdb reanalysed the reads using MiXCR and keeps one entry per CDR3 protein. The table has over 450,000 distinct CDR3 sequences, around 10% seen once. Sequencing was performed on PBMCs. Every receptor here comes from a human donor in good health (CMV status not recorded). Some clones in this sample may be carry-over from other donors' samples.

This sequence joins TRBV20-1 and TRBJ1-4; D unresolved. Germline values: CDR1 DFQATT, CDR2 SNEGSKA (reference sequence). The CDR3 has 15 residues. Between the trimmed V and J ends, which lost 3 bases and 0 bases, there was a span of 11 bases. CDR3 residues: CSARKGSATNEKLFF. In DNA form, the CDR3 reads TGCAGTGCTAGGAAGGGAAGTGCAACTAATGAAAAACTGTTTTTT.

This clonotype appeared many times. The genes are TRBV5-1 and TRBJ2-5; 10 bases align to TRBD1. The J segment lost 2 bases and the V segment lost 3 bases, leaving 4 bases of the junction unmatched. The CDR3 spans 15 residues. The germline gives CDR1 SGHRS, CDR2 YFSETQ. CDR3 sequence reads: CASSSGQGQQETQYF. The CDR3 nucleotides read TGCGCCAGCAGCTCGGGACAGGGGCAGCAAGAGACCCAGTACTTC.

This clonotype was found many times. V and J are TRBV11-1 and TRBJ2-7; D remains ambiguous. V lost 5 bases and J lost 5, with 10 bases in between. Germline loops: CDR1 SGHAT, CDR2 FQDESV (reference sequence). CDR3 length: 12 residues. CDR3 coding DNA: TGTGCCAGCAGCAGCGCCTTGAACGAGCAGTACTTC. Translating gives CASSSALNEQYF.

The chain combines TRBV6-2 or TRBV6-3 with TRBJ2-1; 12 nucleotides align to TRBD2. The V gene's germline CDR1 is MNHEY and CDR2 SVGEGT. The CDR3 contains 15 residues. The V gene end was trimmed by 5 bases and the J gene end by 5 bases; junction bases not matched to a gene: 4. CDR3 nucleotides: TGTGCCAGCAGTCACGGACTAGCGGGACACAATGAGCAGTTCTTC. Amino acids: CASSHGLAGHNEQFF.

In this sample, this clonotype turned up many times. V usage is TRBV18 and J usage is TRBJ1-1, with 9 bases that match TRBD1. The CDR3 contains 15 residues. V dropped 3 bases and J dropped 4; count of bases not matched to a gene: 6. Germline V gene lookup returns CDR1 KGHSH and CDR2 LQKENI. DNA for the CDR3: TGTGCCAGCTCACCGACGACAGGGGGAGGCACTGAAGCTTTCTTT. It is translated as CASSPTTGGGTEAFF.

This clonotype was detected many times. V usage is TRBV7-2 and J usage is TRBJ1-6, with unresolved D. Looked up from germline, CDR1 is SGHTA and CDR2 is FQGNSA. V was pared by 2 bases and J by 10 bases, with 6 bases between. CDR3 size: 12 residues. The CDR3 protein is CASSLSGSPLHF. CDR3 nucleotide sequence: TGTGCCAGCAGCTTATCGGGATCACCCCTCCACTTT.

CDR3 sequence: CASRLGRLTDTQYF. The CDR3 DNA follows: TGTGCCAGCAGATTAGGGCGCCTCACAGATACGCAGTATTTT. The V gene is TRBV27, the J gene TRBJ2-3, with D uncertain. In germline, CDR1 is MNHEY, CDR2 SMNVEV (reference sequence). V gave up 6 bases and J gave up 2 bases, with 12 bases separating them. The length of the CDR3 is 14 residues.

To note about this clonotype: A read error may explain this, as a much larger clone is one base away. DNA for the CDR3: TGTGCCAGCAGGAGGACAGGCCAGGACACTGAAGCTTTCTTT. This sequence encodes CASRRTGQDTEAFF. The chain employs TRBV5-5 and TRBJ1-1; TRBD1 aligns across 7 bases. Germline loops: CDR1 SGHKS, CDR2 YYEKEE (reference sequence). The V and J ends lost 5 bases and 3 bases, in that order; junction bases with no gene match: 7. The CDR3 has 14 amino acids.

This clonotype has at least ten counts. The chain is built from TRBV6-2 or TRBV6-3 and TRBJ2-3; TRBD2 matches 10 bases. CDR1 and CDR2 from the germline V gene are MNHEY and SVGEGT. V shed 6 bases and J 6 bases; nucleotides not matched to a gene: 9. The CDR3 length is 15 residues. The DNA of the CDR3 is TGTGCCAGCAGCCGCGGTCTAGCGGGAGTGGATACGCAGTATTTT. Encoded protein: CASSRGLAGVDTQYF.

This clonotype has a count of ten or more. V and J are TRBV4-1 and TRBJ1-6; D possibly corresponds to TRBD1 (6 bases). The germline V and J ends were trimmed by 3 bases and 3 bases, with 15 bases remaining between them. Germline CDR1 reads MGHRA; CDR2 reads YSYEKL. There are 17 residues in the CDR3. The CDR3 region is CASSQRGGRRYNSPLHF. The CDR3 DNA reads TGCGCCAGCAGCCAGCGGGGGGGCCGACGCTATAATTCACCCCTCCACTTT.

This clonotype showed up just a few times. The chain combines TRBV10-3 with TRBJ2-7, with TRBD1 identical over 12 bases. The CDR3 is made up of 14 amino acids. The J segment lost 4 bases and the V segment lost 4 bases, leaving 2 bases of the junction unmatched. CDR1 and CDR2 from the germline V gene are ENHRY and SYGVKD. The CDR3 DNA follows: TGTGCCATCAGTGGGGGACAGGGGGCTTACGAGCAGTACTTC. Translation gives CAISGGQGAYEQYF.

In this sample, this clonotype turned up many times. The chain recombines TRBV20-1 with TRBJ2-7; TRBD2 agrees at 8 bases. This CDR3 contains 16 residues. In germline, CDR1 is DFQATT, CDR2 SNEGSKA (reference sequence). V lost 1 base to trimming and J lost 5 bases; unmatched junction nucleotides: 13. The CDR3 bases are TGCAGTGCTAGAGGGCTAGCGGGTTTCGGGGACCACGAGCAGTACTTC. It yields the protein CSARGLAGFGDHEQYF.

This clonotype was found many times. The chain couples TRBV11-2 to TRBJ2-6; D is unresolved. The length of the CDR3 is 17 residues. Germline V gene sequence: CDR1 SGHAT, CDR2 FQNNGV. Between the trimmed V and J ends, which lost 0 bases and 2 bases, there was a span of 11 bases. For the CDR3, the DNA is TGTGCCAGCAGCTTAGATCCCCACAGAACTGGGGCCAACGTCCTGACTTTC. This codes for CASSLDPHRTGANVLTF.

This clonotype was recorded at least ten times. One end of the junction does not line up with germline, which may come from a read error. The gene calls are TRBV5-1 and TRBJ1-1; the match to TRBD1 covers 7 bases. CDR1 and CDR2 (germline): SGHRS, YFSETQ. This CDR3 contains 13 residues. The CDR3 here is CASSRDRNTEAFF. The CDR3 nucleotides read TGTGCCAGCAGCAGGGACAGGAACACTGAAGCTTTCTTT.

This clonotype was counted many times. The V call is TRBV7-9, the J call TRBJ2-1; 10 positions match TRBD2. Germline CDR1 and CDR2: SEHNR and FQNEAQ (reference sequence). After removal of 7 bases from V and 1 base from J, the junction contained 4 bases not matched to a gene. The CDR3 length is 15 residues. CDR3 sequence reads: CASIGSGRSYNEQFF. The CDR3 bases are TGTGCCAGCATAGGTAGCGGGAGGTCCTACAATGAGCAGTTCTTC.

This clonotype was found a few times. This chain links TRBV4-2 with TRBJ2-2; TRBD1 or TRBD2 may be the D gene (6 bases each). Germline CDR1 reads LGHNA; CDR2 reads YNFKEQ. The CDR3 consists of 16 residues. V lost 1 base and J 5 bases, leaving 14 bases between the germline ends. The CDR3 sequence: CASSQVRGGGTGELFF. The CDR3 DNA sequence: TGTGCCAGCAGCCAAGTCAGAGGAGGGGGGACCGGGGAGCTGTTTTTT.

The table lists this clonotype with many counts. The rearrangement uses TRBV20-1 and TRBJ1-5; unclear D gene. This CDR3 contains 12 residues. Per germline, CDR1 DFQATT and CDR2 SNEGSKA (reference sequence). Trimming pared 4 bases from V and 5 bases from J, leaving 9 bases between. The CDR3, as DNA: TGCAGTGCTAAACAAGGAGATCAGCCCCAGCATTTT. It specifies CSAKQGDQPQHF.

This clonotype was observed at least ten times. The chain links TRBV20-1 to TRBJ1-5, with 7 nucleotides matching TRBD1. Germline assignment: CDR1 DFQATT and CDR2 SNEGSKA (reference sequence). CDR3 length: 15 amino acids. Unmatched junction bases numbered 10, after V lost 2 bases and J lost 6 bases. In nucleotides, the CDR3 is TGCAGTGCTAGATCATTGGGACAGTGGAGTCAGCCCCAGCATTTT. Translating it yields CSARSLGQWSQPQHF.

This clonotype was seen at least ten times. The CDR3 region has the DNA TGTGCCAGCAGTTTGGGTAGAGCCGGTGAAGCTTTCTTT. Protein: CASSLGRAGEAFF. This chain uses TRBV12-3 or TRBV12-4 with TRBJ1-1; D gene ambiguous. Trimming took off 3 bases at V and 7 bases at J, with 12 bases between the two ends. The CDR3 consists of 13 residues.

There are many counts of this clonotype. The rearrangement links TRBV3-1 to TRBJ1-4; D is undetermined. CDR3 length equals 14 residues. Germline assignment: CDR1 LGHDT and CDR2 YNNKEL (reference sequence). The ends were cut back, 4 bases at V and 9 bases at J, with 15 bases in the middle. CDR3 coding DNA: TGTGCCAGCAGCCTTCGTGCGGGAGGCCAAAAACTGTTTTTT. Translation gives CASSLRAGGQKLFF.

This clonotype was seen only a few times. The genes are TRBV6-5 and TRBJ2-3, with TRBD2 matching over 8 bases. V shed 5 bases, J shed 3 bases, and the junction held 4 bases outside the gene matches. Germline CDR1 reads MNHEY; CDR2 reads SVGAGI. The CDR3 contains 14 residues. The CDR3 DNA follows: TGTGCCAGCAGTACCTCTAGCGGGACAGATACGCAGTATTTT. This sequence encodes CASSTSSGTDTQYF.

Ten or more counts support this clonotype. The chain carries TRBV7-2 and TRBJ1-2; D possibly corresponds to TRBD1 (5 bases). This CDR3 comprises 16 residues. From germline, CDR1 is SGHTA and CDR2 FQGNSA. V was clipped by 5 bases and J by 8 bases, with 24 bases between them. CDR3 coding DNA: TGTGCCAGCAGCCCCAAGAGAGTCGTAACCTCAGGGGGCTACACCTTC. It specifies CASSPKRVVTSGGYTF.

This clonotype was recorded many times. The chain combines TRBV2 with TRBJ1-5; D is unresolved. The V and J ends lost 6 bases and 2 bases respectively, with 14 bases between them. This CDR3 is 15 amino acids long. From germline, CDR1 is SNHLY and CDR2 FYNNEI. Here the CDR3 DNA reads TGTGCCAGCAGGGGAACCCGGGGAGGCAATCAGCCCCAGCATTTT. It specifies CASRGTRGGNQPQHF.

This clonotype was seen ten or more times. The chain has TRBV19 and TRBJ2-7; D gene ambiguous. CDR3 length equals 13 residues. Germline V gene data show CDR1 as LNHDA and CDR2 as SQIVND (reference sequence). Trimming pared 5 bases from V and 6 bases from J, leaving 14 bases between. CDR3 DNA: TGTGCCAGTAGTCAGAGACCCTCTAGCGAGCAGTACTTC. Residues: CASSQRPSSEQYF.

With regard to this clonotype: A much larger clonotype is one base distant, so this may be a read error. This sequence joins TRBV20-1 and TRBJ2-5; a weak D match, TRBD2 (5 bases). CDR1 is DFQATT, CDR2 SNEGSKA, per germline (reference sequence). V was pared by 4 bases and J by 2 bases, with 20 bases between. CDR3 length equals 16 residues. The CDR3 sequence is CSAKNRRGYTQETQYF. CDR3 DNA: TGCAGTGCTAAGAATAGACGGGGATATACTCAAGAGACCCAGTACTTC.

The chain links TRBV4-2 to TRBJ2-7; TRBD1 aligns across 10 bases. V shed 3 bases and J 6 bases; nucleotides not matched to a gene: 5. The germline V gene encodes CDR1 LGHNA and CDR2 YNFKEQ. The CDR3 contains 14 residues. The CDR3 loop reads CASSQPGQGGEQYF. CDR3 DNA sequence: TGTGCCAGCAGCCAGCCAGGACAGGGGGGCGAGCAGTACTTC.

There are many counts of this clonotype. V is TRBV23-1 and J is TRBJ1-5; 7 positions match TRBD1. TRBV23-1 is recorded as an ORF, its role being uncertain. This CDR3 contains 14 residues. The CDR3 nucleotides read TGCGCTGAATCAGGGGGTCTGGGCAATCAGCCCCAGCATTTT. Its translation is CAESGGLGNQPQHF.

V usage is TRBV27 and J usage is TRBJ2-3, with a tentative D call TRBD1 (6 bases). CDR1 and CDR2 (germline): MNHEY, SMNVEV (reference sequence). V was cut by 3 bases and J by 5 bases, with 15 bases left in between. The CDR3 is 15 residues long. For the CDR3, the DNA is TGTGCCAGCAGTTTCGACCGTGCAGGGGTAGATACGCAGTATTTT. Translating it yields CASSFDRAGVDTQYF.

The chain carries TRBV12-3 or TRBV12-4 and TRBJ1-6; possible D gene TRBD1, 5 bases. V was clipped by 6 bases and J by 10 bases, with 19 bases between them. The length of the CDR3 is 15 residues. The CDR3 DNA is TGTGCCAGCAGCTCCCGGGGGGGAAAGGGGTCACCCCTCCACTTT. Protein sequence: CASSSRGGKGSPLHF.

This clonotype was seen many times. The rearrangement joins TRBV6-6 to TRBJ2-5, with 8 bases matching TRBD2. The CDR3 extends over 14 amino acids. Germline V lookup: CDR1 MNHNY, CDR2 SVGAGI (reference sequence). V lost 7 bases to trimming and J lost 5 bases; unmatched junction nucleotides: 9. CDR3 residues: CASMGSGRHETQYF. Here the CDR3 DNA reads TGTGCCAGCATGGGAAGCGGGAGACATGAGACCCAGTACTTC.